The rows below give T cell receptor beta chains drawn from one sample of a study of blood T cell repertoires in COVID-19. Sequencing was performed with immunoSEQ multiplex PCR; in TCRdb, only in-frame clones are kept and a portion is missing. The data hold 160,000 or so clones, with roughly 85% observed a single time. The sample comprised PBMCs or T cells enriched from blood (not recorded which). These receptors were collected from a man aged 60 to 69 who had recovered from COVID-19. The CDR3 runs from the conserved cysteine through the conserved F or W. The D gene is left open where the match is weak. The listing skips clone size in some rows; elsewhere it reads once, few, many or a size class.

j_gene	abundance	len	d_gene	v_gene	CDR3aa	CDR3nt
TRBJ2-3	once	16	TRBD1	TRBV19	CASSIDSAGGTDTQYF	TGTGCCAGTAGTATAGATAGTGCAGGGGGTACAGATACGCAGTATTTT
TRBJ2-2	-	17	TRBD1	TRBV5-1	CASSPPGQGAITGELFF	TGCGCCAGCAGCCCCCCGGGACAGGGGGCAATCACCGGGGAGCTGTTTTTT
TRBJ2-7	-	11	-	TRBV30	CAWIKSYEQYF	TGTGCCTGGATCAAATCCTACGAGCAGTACTTC
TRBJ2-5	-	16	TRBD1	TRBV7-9	CASSLGGTAYQETQYF	TGTGCCAGCAGCTTAGGTGGGACAGCCTACCAAGAGACCCAGTACTTC
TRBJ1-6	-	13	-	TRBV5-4	CASKLDLGSPLHF	TGTGCCAGCAAGCTGGACTTGGGTTCACCCCTCCACTTT
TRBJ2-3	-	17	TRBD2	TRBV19	CASSKGLAGGGTDTQYF	TGTGCCAGTAGTAAGGGACTAGCGGGAGGCGGCACAGATACGCAGTATTTT
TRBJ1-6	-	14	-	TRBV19	CASSVTDDNSPLHF	TGTGCCAGTAGTGTAACAGACGATAATTCACCCCTCCACTTT
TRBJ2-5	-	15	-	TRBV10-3	CASGRFGGSQETQYF	TGTGCATCGGGACGTTTTGGGGGCTCGCAAGAGACCCAGTACTTC
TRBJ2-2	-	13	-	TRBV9	CASSLPPVGELFF	TGTGCCAGCAGTCTACCCCCGGTCGGGGAGCTGTTTTTT
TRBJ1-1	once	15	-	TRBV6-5	CASSSPDRLNTEAFF	TGTGCCAGCAGTTCCCCGGACAGATTGAACACTGAAGCTTTCTTT
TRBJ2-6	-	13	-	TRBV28	CASSPVGANVLTF	TGTGCCAGCAGCCCCGTGGGGGCCAACGTCCTGACTTTC
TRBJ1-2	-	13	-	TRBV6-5	CASSLDSLYGYTF	TGTGCCAGCAGCCTAGACAGTTTGTATGGCTACACCTTC
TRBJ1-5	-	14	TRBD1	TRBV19	CASSGGTGDQPQHF	TGTGCCAGTAGTGGGGGGACAGGGGATCAGCCCCAGCATTTT